The next 3 T cell receptor beta chains were all read from a single sample in a study of blood T cell repertoires in COVID-19 (TCRdb year 2020). The method behind the library was the immunoSEQ multiplex PCR assay. This immuneACCESS table, as held by TCRdb, lists in-frame sequences with V and J called but not all clones. Of the missing ones, under half trace to an unresolved V gene in checked studies; the others have no known cause. For this sample there are 200,000 to 250,000 clones; about 86% appear just once. Of the sample, 2.5% to 3.5% falls within the top ten clones. The sequencing sample was made of peripheral blood. These receptors originate from a woman in her twenties or thirties who had recovered from COVID-19.

The CDR3 bases are TGTGCCATCAGTGAACCCGGGACTAGCGGGGGGCCCAGCTCCTACAATGAGCAGTTCTTC. It translates to CAISEPGTSGGPSSYNEQFF. The gene calls are TRBV10-3 and TRBJ2-1; 15 nucleotides match TRBD2. V lost 3 bases, J lost 0 bases, and 9 bases stayed unmatched. There are 20 residues in the CDR3. The germline gives CDR1 ENHRY, CDR2 SYGVKD.

The rearrangement links TRBV9 to TRBJ2-2; 10 bases are shared with TRBD1. The CDR3 is made up of 16 amino acids. J was trimmed by 5 bases and V by 4 bases; bases with no gene match: 8. CDR1 is SGDLS and CDR2 is YYNGEE in the germline V gene. The CDR3 sequence: CASSTKGQGPTGELFF. CDR3 nucleotide sequence: TGTGCCAGCAGCACAAAGGGACAGGGGCCGACCGGGGAGCTGTTTTTT.

The chain has TRBV5-1 and TRBJ2-1, with 7 bases that match TRBD2. V was clipped by 0 bases and J by 8 bases; unmatched bases: 8. Germline V gene lookup returns CDR1 SGHRS and CDR2 YFSETQ. The CDR3 covers 15 residues. CDR3 amino acids: CASSLGGLGGDEQFF. The CDR3, as DNA: TGCGCCAGCAGCTTGGGAGGACTAGGTGGGGATGAGCAGTTCTTC.